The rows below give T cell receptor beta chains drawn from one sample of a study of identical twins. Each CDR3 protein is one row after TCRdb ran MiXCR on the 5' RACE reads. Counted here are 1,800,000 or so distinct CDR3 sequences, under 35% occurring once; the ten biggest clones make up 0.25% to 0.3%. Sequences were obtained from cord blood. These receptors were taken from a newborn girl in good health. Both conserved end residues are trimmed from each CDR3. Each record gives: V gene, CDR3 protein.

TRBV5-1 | ASRNSGRAPEQF
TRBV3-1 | ASSQGSYATDTQY
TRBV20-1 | SAPPGPLRAQY
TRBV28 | ASSLGSLAGDVEQY
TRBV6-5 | ASSYGNRGKDGYT
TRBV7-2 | ASSRDRYSYEQY
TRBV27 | ASSFREGGAGYEQY
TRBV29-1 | SVGTGPYEQF
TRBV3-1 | ASSHVPGQGIDTQY
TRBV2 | ASSFAGSWY
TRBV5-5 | ASSLKDGNTGELF
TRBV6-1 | ASSELEGWRDTQY
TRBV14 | ASSPRLADNEQF
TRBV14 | ASSQDGLTEFGEQY
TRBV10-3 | AISDTSGPSYNEQF
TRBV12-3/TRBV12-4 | ASSFLGVGEKLF
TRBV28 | ASSFATGVNQPQH
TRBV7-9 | ASSRLAGESEQF
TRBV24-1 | ATSDLPRGPNEQF
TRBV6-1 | ASRGGGEKLF
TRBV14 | ASSQGPPVSSGPYNEQY
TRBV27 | ASSSPPNEQY
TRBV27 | ASSWARSNSPLH
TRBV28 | ASSLFGTKNIQY
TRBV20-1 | SAVERRGRAYNEQF
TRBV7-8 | ASSLDRDNQETQY
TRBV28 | ASSLGWRSNQPQH
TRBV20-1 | SASVSGLCEQY
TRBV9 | ASSVGGTEAF
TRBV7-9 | ASSRAVYEQY
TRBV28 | ASRIGLAGGQY
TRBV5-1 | ASSFETTGGTEQF
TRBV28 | ASSFLTLAGETGELF
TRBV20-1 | SARLGVNRPQH
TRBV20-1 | SARDRGGGELF
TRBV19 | ASRLRDSPTDTQY
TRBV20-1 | SARIPGLATETQY
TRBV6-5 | ASRLANTGELF
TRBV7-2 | ASSRSVQGPGELF
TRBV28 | ASRPQGRLAKNIQY
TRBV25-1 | ASRWAGELF
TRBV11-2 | ASNWGQGPYYGYT